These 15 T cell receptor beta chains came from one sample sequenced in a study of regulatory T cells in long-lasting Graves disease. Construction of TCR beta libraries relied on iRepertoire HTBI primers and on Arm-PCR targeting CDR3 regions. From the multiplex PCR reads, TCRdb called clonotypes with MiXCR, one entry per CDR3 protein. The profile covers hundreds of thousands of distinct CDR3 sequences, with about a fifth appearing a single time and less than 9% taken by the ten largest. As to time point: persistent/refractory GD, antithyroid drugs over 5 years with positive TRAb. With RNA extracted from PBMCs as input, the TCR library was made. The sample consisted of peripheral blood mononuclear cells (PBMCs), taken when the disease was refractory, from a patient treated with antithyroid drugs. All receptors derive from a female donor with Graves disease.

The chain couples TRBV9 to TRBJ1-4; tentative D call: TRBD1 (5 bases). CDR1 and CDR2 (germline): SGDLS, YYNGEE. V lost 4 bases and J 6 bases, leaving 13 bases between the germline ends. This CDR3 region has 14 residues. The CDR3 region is CASSPGTVDEKLFF. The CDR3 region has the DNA TGTGCCAGCAGCCCCGGGACCGTCGATGAAAAACTGTTTTTT.

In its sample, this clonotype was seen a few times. The CDR3 here is CASSPKTGGYGGEQYF. CDR3 nucleotide sequence: TGTGCCAGCAGCCCCAAGACAGGGGGTTACGGGGGCGAGCAGTACTTC. The V call is TRBV12-3 or TRBV12-4, the J call TRBJ2-7; 9 nucleotides line up with TRBD1. CDR3 size: 16 residues. With V trimmed by 6 bases and J by 6 bases, 15 bases remained unmatched.

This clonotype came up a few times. CDR3 in amino acids: CASSQVGMGNYGYTF. The DNA for the CDR3 is TGCGCCAGCAGCCAAGTGGGAATGGGTAACTATGGCTACACCTTC. The chain links TRBV4-1 to TRBJ1-2; D is unresolved. The CDR3 has 15 residues. Trimming stripped 1 base from V and 1 base from J, with 10 bases between. Germline loops: CDR1 MGHRA, CDR2 YSYEKL.

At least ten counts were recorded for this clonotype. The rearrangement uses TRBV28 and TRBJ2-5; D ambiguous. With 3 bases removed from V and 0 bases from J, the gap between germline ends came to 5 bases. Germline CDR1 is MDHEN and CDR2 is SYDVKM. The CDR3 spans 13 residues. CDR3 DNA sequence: TGTGCCAGCAGTTTTACTAACCAAGAGACCCAGTACTTC. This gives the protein CASSFTNQETQYF.

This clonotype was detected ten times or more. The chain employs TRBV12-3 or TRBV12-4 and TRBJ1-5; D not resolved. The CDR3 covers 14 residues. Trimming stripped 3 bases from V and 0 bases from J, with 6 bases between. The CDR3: CASSFGFSNQPQHF. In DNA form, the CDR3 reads TGTGCCAGCAGTTTTGGATTTAGCAATCAGCCCCAGCATTTT.

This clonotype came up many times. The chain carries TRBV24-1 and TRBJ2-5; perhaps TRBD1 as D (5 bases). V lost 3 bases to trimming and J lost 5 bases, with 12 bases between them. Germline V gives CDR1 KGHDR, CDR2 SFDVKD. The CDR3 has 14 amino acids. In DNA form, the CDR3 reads TGTGCCACCAGTGATACCCAGGGCTACGAGACCCAGTACTTC. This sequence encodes CATSDTQGYETQYF.

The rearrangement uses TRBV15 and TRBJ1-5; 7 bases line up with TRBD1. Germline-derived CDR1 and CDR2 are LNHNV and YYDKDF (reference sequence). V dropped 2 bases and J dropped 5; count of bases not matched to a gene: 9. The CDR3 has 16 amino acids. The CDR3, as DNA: TGTGCCACCAGCAGATTTTACAGGGGAATCGATCAGCCCCAGCATTTT. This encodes CATSRFYRGIDQPQHF.

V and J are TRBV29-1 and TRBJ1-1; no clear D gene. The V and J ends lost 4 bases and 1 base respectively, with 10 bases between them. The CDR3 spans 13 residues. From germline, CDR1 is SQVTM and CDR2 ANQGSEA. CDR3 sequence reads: CSVVRGTNTEAFF. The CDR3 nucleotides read TGCAGCGTTGTGCGGGGAACGAACACTGAAGCTTTCTTT.

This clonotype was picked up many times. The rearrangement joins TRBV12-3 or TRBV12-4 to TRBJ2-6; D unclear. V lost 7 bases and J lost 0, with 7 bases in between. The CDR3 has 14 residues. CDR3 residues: CASTVSSGANVLTF. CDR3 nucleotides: TGTGCCAGCACAGTGAGCTCTGGGGCCAACGTCCTGACTTTC.

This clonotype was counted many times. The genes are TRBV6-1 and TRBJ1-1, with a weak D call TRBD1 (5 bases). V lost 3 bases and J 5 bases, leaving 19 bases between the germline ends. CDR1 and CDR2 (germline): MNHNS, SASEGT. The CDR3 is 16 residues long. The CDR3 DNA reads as TGTGCCAGCAGTGATCCGCCAGATGGTTGGGGGACTGAAGCTTTCTTT. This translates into CASSDPPDGWGTEAFF.

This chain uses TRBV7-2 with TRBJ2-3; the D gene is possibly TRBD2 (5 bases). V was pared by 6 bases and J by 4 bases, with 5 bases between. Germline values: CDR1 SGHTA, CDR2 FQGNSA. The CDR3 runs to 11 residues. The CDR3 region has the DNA TGTGCCAGCAGAGCGGCAGATACGCAGTATTTT. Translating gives CASRAADTQYF.

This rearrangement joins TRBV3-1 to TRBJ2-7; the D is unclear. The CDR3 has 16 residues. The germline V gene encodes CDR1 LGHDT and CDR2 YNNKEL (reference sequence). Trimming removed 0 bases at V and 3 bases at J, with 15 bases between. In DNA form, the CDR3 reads TGTGCCAGCAGCCAAGATGGGGTACGGTTCCGCTACGAGCAGTACTTC. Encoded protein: CASSQDGVRFRYEQYF.

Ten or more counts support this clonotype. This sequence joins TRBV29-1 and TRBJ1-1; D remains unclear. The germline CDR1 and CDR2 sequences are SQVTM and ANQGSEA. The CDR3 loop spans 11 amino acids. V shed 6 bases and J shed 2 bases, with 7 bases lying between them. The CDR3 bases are TGCAGCGTAAGAGTTAACACTGAAGCTTTCTTT. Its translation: CSVRVNTEAFF.

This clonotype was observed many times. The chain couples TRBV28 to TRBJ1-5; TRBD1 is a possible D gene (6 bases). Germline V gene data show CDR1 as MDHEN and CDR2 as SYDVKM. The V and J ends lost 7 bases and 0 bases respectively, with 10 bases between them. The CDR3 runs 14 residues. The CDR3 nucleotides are TGTGCCAGCACCGAAGGGGGTAGCAATCAGCCCCAGCATTTT. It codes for CASTEGGSNQPQHF.

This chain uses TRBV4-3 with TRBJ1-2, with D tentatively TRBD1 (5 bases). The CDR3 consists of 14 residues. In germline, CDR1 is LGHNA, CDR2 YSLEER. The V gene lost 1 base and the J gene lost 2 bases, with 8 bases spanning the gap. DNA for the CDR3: TGCGCCAGCAGCCAAGGGGACGGAAACTATGGCTACACCTTC. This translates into CASSQGDGNYGYTF.